This TCR beta chain was sequenced for a study of cytomegalovirus exposure and HLA in healthy donors. The PCR employed 60 Vbeta primers together with 13 Jbeta primers. Libraries were prepared by immunoSEQ multiplex PCR; TCRdb keeps only in-frame clonotypes and omits some of them. This table has some 150,000 clones, roughly 9.6% appearing once. Of note for this clone: The DNA is left out, because the CDR3 cannot be placed on it with certainty; the CDR3 is given as TCRdb lists it.

The CDR3 has 16 amino acids, counting both end residues. The germline CDR1 and CDR2 sequences are KGHSH and LQKENI. The source is a woman aged 40 to 50 in good health and CMV-seropositive. The sequencing input was PBMCs. The chain has TRBV18 and TRBJ1-2. CDR3 in amino acids: CASSPVPARVAYGSTF.